A single sample gave rise to the 11 T cell receptor beta chains below, sequenced in a study of graft-versus-host responses after intestinal transplantation. For these TCRs, the target antigens are not known. Produced via immunoSEQ multiplex PCR; TCRdb's table is partial and in-frame only. In the table there are some 86,000 clones, about nine tenths of which are singletons. Source: unstimulated CD8+ T cells sorted from spleen or lymph node cells, taken before intestinal transplant. These receptors all come from a human donor who received an intestinal transplant.

This sequence joins TRBV11-2 and TRBJ1-2; D is unresolved. The CDR3 loop spans 14 amino acids. V shed 5 bases and J shed 4 bases, with 14 bases lying between them. In germline, CDR1 is SGHAT, CDR2 FQNNGV. The DNA for the CDR3 is TGTGCCAGCAGCGCCTCTCCGGGAACCTATGGCTACACCTTC. Encoded protein: CASSASPGTYGYTF. Variable domain in full (rest from reference TRBV11-2 and TRBJ1-2): EAGVAQSPRYKIIEKRQSVAFWCNPISGHATLYWYQQILGQGPKLLIQFQNNGVVDDSQLPKDRFSAERLKGVDSTLKIQPAKLEDSAVYLCASSASPGTYGYTFGSGTRLTVV.

The chain recombines TRBV6-4 with TRBJ2-1, with 11 bases fitting TRBD2. The germline V gene encodes CDR1 MRHNA and CDR2 SNTAGT. This CDR3 is 15 amino acids long. J was trimmed by 3 bases and V by 2 bases; bases with no gene match: 0. CDR3 sequence (DNA): TGTGCCAGCAGTGACGGACTAGCGGGCTACAATGAGCAGTTCTTC. It is translated as CASSDGLAGYNEQFF.

The chain has TRBV5-1 and TRBJ2-5, with a tentative D call TRBD2 (6 bases). V was clipped by 4 bases and J by 4 bases, with 20 bases between them. The CDR3 spans 16 residues. Germline V gene sequence: CDR1 SGHRS, CDR2 YFSETQ. CDR3 in amino acids: CASSGVADLRGETQYF. The CDR3 region has the DNA TGCGCCAGCAGCGGGGTAGCGGATTTAAGAGGAGAGACCCAGTACTTC.

The V gene is TRBV7-7, the J gene TRBJ1-5, with D possibly matching TRBD1 (6 bases). Looked up from germline, CDR1 is SSHAT and CDR2 is FNYEAQ (reference sequence). The CDR3 consists of 13 residues. CDR3 region: CATRTDSNQPQHF. CDR3 nucleotides: TGTGCAACAAGGACAGATAGCAATCAGCCCCAGCATTTT.

The chain links TRBV5-6 to TRBJ2-7; TRBD2 agrees at 10 bases. This CDR3 has 16 residues. Germline CDR1 reads SGHDT; CDR2 reads YYEEEE. The V gene end was trimmed by 4 bases and the J gene end by 2 bases; junction bases not matched to a gene: 9. CDR3 nucleotides: TGTGCCAGCAGCCGCCCAAGCGGGAGGGTCCCCTACGAGCAGTACTTC. Its translation is CASSRPSGRVPYEQYF.

The gene calls are TRBV4-1 and TRBJ2-7; 11 nucleotides agree with TRBD2. Germline trimming cut 3 bases from V and 4 bases from J; bases unmatched to any gene: 5. The CDR3 is made up of 15 amino acids. Per germline, CDR1 MGHRA and CDR2 YSYEKL. As DNA, the CDR3 is TGCGCCAGCAGCCAGATGGGACTAGCGGCATACGAGCAGTACTTC. Amino acid sequence: CASSQMGLAAYEQYF.

The chain employs TRBV5-1 and TRBJ2-7; 7 nucleotides align to TRBD1. The V segment lost 5 bases and the J segment 3 bases; nucleotides outside the gene matches: 5. Germline CDR1 reads SGHRS; CDR2 reads YFSETQ. The CDR3 is 13 residues long. CDR3 sequence reads: CASSWDSIYEQYF. CDR3 DNA: TGCGCCAGCAGTTGGGACAGTATCTACGAGCAGTACTTC.

This rearrangement joins TRBV5-6 to TRBJ2-5; 12 nucleotides agree with TRBD2. The CDR3 runs to 16 residues. The V segment lost 2 bases and the J segment 0 bases; nucleotides outside the gene matches: 2. Looked up from germline, CDR1 is SGHDT and CDR2 is YYEEEE. CDR3 region: CASSFRLAGDQETQYF. The DNA for the CDR3 is TGTGCCAGCAGCTTCCGACTAGCGGGAGACCAAGAGACCCAGTACTTC.

V gene TRBV27 combines with J gene TRBJ1-2, with D possibly being TRBD1 (5 bases). CDR1 is MNHEY and CDR2 is SMNVEV in the germline V gene (reference sequence). This CDR3 is 13 amino acids long. V lost 4 bases and J lost 2, with 8 bases in between. CDR3 DNA sequence: TGTGCCAGCAGTTGGGGCAGAAACTATGGCTACACCTTC. This sequence encodes CASSWGRNYGYTF.

This chain links TRBV5-1 with TRBJ2-3; D unresolved. Germline loops: CDR1 SGHRS, CDR2 YFSETQ. Trimming removed 5 bases at V and 0 bases at J, with 10 bases between. The CDR3 covers 14 residues. CDR3 DNA: TGCGCCAGCAGTTTTGGACCTAGCACAGATACGCAGTATTTT. This codes for CASSFGPSTDTQYF.

The chain uses TRBV6-1 and TRBJ1-6, with a possible D match to TRBD1 (6 bases). CDR3 length: 15 residues. From germline, CDR1 is MNHNS and CDR2 SASEGT. V was clipped by 7 bases and J by 4 bases, with 14 bases between them. CDR3 nucleotides: TGTGCCAGCACCTCGGACAGTACATATAATTCACCCCTCCACTTT. Translating gives CASTSDSTYNSPLHF.